This passage covers 9 T cell receptor beta chains from one sample sequenced in a study of blood T cell repertoires in COVID-19. Sequencing used immunoSEQ multiplex PCR; TCRdb keeps in-frame clones, though not all of them. The table records 150,000 to 200,000 clones, 87% of them present only once. Input material: peripheral blood. These receptor sequences come from a woman aged 50 to 60 with acute or convalescent COVID-19.

This clone was seen only once. V is TRBV25-1 and J is TRBJ1-2; D may be TRBD1 (6 bases). V was shortened by 1 base and J by 4 bases, with 10 bases between the two germline ends. The CDR3 extends over 14 amino acids. CDR1 is MGHDK and CDR2 is SYGVNS in the germline V gene. The CDR3 DNA is TGTGCCAGCAGTGAATTCCAGGGGTTCTATGGCTACACCTTC. Protein: CASSEFQGFYGYTF.

This chain links TRBV6-5 with TRBJ1-2; D not certain. V was trimmed by 6 bases and J by 4 bases, leaving 9 bases between them. From germline, CDR1 is MNHEY and CDR2 SVGAGI. The CDR3 loop spans 12 amino acids. The chain's CDR3 is CASSGSRYGYTF. Here the CDR3 DNA reads TGTGCCAGCAGCGGTAGTCGCTATGGCTACACCTTC.

The chain couples TRBV6-4 to TRBJ2-3, with 7 bases matching TRBD1. From germline, CDR1 is MRHNA and CDR2 SNTAGT. J lost 6 bases, V lost 8 bases, and 8 bases had no gene match. The CDR3 sequence is 13 residues long. Here the CDR3 DNA reads TGTGCCAGCGCGCGACAGGGTTCTGATACGCAGTATTTT. Translation: CASARQGSDTQYF.

The chain uses TRBV19 and TRBJ1-4; D is possibly TRBD1 (6 bases). This CDR3 is 15 amino acids long. Germline CDR1 and CDR2: LNHDA and SQIVND (reference sequence). V lost 4 bases and J lost 3, with 12 bases in between. In DNA form, the CDR3 reads TGTGCCAGTAGTACAAGGACAGCAGCTAATGAAAAACTGTTTTTT. This gives the protein CASSTRTAANEKLFF.

This chain uses TRBV6-5 with TRBJ2-7, with unresolved D. V was clipped by 5 bases and J by 4 bases, with 6 bases between them. CDR1 MNHEY and CDR2 SVGAGI come from the germline V gene. CDR3 length: 11 amino acids. The CDR3 DNA is TGTGCCAGCAGTCCTAAATACGAGCAGTACTTC. Encoded protein: CASSPKYEQYF.

This chain uses TRBV11-2 with TRBJ2-1, with D perhaps TRBD2 (5 bases). The CDR3 extends over 16 amino acids. V gave up 4 bases and J gave up 3 bases, with 16 bases separating them. Germline assignment: CDR1 SGHAT and CDR2 FQNNGV. CDR3 DNA: TGTGCCAGCAGCTCCCGAAGGACTTCCATCTACAATGAGCAGTTCTTC. Amino acid sequence: CASSSRRTSIYNEQFF. Full variable domain (remainder filled in from reference TRBV11-2 and TRBJ2-1): EAGVAQSPRYKIIEKRQSVAFWCNPISGHATLYWYQQILGQGPKLLIQFQNNGVVDDSQLPKDRFSAERLKGVDSTLKIQPAKLEDSAVYLCASSSRRTSIYNEQFFGPGTRLTVL.

CDR3 sequence reads: CASSQGLADSYEQYF. The DNA for the CDR3 is TGCGCCAGCAGCCAAGGACTAGCGGACTCCTACGAGCAGTACTTC. The genes are TRBV4-3 and TRBJ2-7, with 9 bases lining up with TRBD2. Per the germline V gene, CDR1 is LGHNA and CDR2 is YSLEER. This CDR3 has 15 amino acids. Trimming took 1 base from V and 0 from J; bases not matched to a gene: 1.

DNA for the CDR3: TGTGCCAGCAGTGCACCTAGCGGGACCACCGGGGAGCTGTTTTTT. Translation gives CASSAPSGTTGELFF. The genes are TRBV25-1 and TRBJ2-2; TRBD2 matches 9 bases. V lost 4 bases, J lost 4 bases, and 4 bases stayed unmatched. The CDR3 is 15 amino acids. Germline values: CDR1 MGHDK, CDR2 SYGVNS.

V gene TRBV6-7 combines with J gene TRBJ2-7; TRBD1 agrees at 8 bases. TRBV6-7 qualifies as an ORF whose function is uncertain. J lost 6 bases, V lost 10 bases, and 14 bases had no gene match. The CDR3 extends over 14 amino acids. The CDR3 DNA sequence: TGTGCCAACTCTTTCCCAGGGGGCGCGTCCGAGCAGTACTTC. It codes for CANSFPGGASEQYF.